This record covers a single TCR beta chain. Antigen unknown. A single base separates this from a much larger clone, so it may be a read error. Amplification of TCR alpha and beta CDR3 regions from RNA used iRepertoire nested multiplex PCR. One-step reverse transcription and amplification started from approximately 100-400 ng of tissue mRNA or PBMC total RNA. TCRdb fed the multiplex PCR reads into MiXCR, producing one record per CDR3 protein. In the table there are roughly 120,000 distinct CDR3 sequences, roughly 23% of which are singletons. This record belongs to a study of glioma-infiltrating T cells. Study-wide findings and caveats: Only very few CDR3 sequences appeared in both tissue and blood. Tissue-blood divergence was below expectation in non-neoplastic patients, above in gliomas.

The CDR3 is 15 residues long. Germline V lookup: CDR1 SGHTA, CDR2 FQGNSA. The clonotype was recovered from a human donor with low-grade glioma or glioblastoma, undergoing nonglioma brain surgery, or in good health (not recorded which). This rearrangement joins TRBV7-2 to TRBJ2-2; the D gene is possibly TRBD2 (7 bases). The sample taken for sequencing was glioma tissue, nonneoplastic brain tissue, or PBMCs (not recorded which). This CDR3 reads CASRLGLGTTGELFF. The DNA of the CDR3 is TGTGCCAGCCGCTTAGGACTAGGGACAACCGGGGAGCTGTTTTTT.